This TCR beta chain was documented in a study of CD4 and CD8 cells across lung adenocarcinoma regions. The patients had localized lung adenocarcinoma, a non-small cell subtype. Per the germline V gene, CDR1 is MNHNS and CDR2 is SASEGT. CDR3 length equals 14 residues. V was clipped by 0 bases and J by 6 bases, with 9 bases between them. TCRdb used MiXCR to reprocess the PCR reads, holding one entry per CDR3 protein. There are under 20,000 distinct CDR3 sequences in the sample; 46% occur only once, and roughly 19% lies in the top ten. Sample share makes this clonotype medium-sized (0.01 to 0.1%). The sequenced sample consisted of CD4+ T cells from the margin of a lung tumor. The chain carries TRBV6-1 and TRBJ1-5, with a tentative D call TRBD1 (6 bases). The clonotype comes from a male donor with lung adenocarcinoma. The CD4 and CD8 labels of this study may be unreliable. Here the CDR3 reads CASSEAGGLQPQHF. The CDR3, as DNA: TGTGCCAGCAGTGAAGCTGGGGGGCTTCAGCCCCAGCATTTT.